One and the same sample provided the 2 T cell receptor beta chains below, sequenced in a study of shared clonotypes between healthy human individuals. Profiled with immunoSEQ multiplex PCR; TCRdb holds only in-frame clones, not every one. The sample lists nearly 500,000 clones; over 65% were seen once. Sequenced sample: PBMCs. The receptors here all came from a woman in her 40s in good health. Some clones in this sample may be carry-over from other donors' samples.

The chain uses TRBV7-2 and TRBJ2-7; 8 nucleotides line up with TRBD1. The length of the CDR3 is 15 residues. Germline loops: CDR1 SGHTA, CDR2 FQGNSA. V gave up 5 bases and J gave up 7 bases; unmatched junction bases: 13. This CDR3 is CASSRAPGQGVEQYF. In nucleotides, the CDR3 is TGTGCCAGCAGCCGCGCCCCCGGACAGGGTGTAGAGCAGTACTTC.

On this clone: A far bigger clonotype differs at one base, so this is likely a read error. This same CDR3 is encoded by further DNA sequences in the sample. The chain links TRBV28 to TRBJ2-7; 7 bases map to TRBD2. Germline values: CDR1 MDHEN, CDR2 SYDVKM. CDR3 length: 18 amino acids. V shed 5 bases, J shed 2 bases, and the junction held 18 bases outside the gene matches. The CDR3 DNA reads TGTGCCAGCAGTCTAAGCGGGACTTTCACATTTAACACCTACGAGCAGTACTTC. Amino acid sequence: CASSLSGTFTFNTYEQYF.